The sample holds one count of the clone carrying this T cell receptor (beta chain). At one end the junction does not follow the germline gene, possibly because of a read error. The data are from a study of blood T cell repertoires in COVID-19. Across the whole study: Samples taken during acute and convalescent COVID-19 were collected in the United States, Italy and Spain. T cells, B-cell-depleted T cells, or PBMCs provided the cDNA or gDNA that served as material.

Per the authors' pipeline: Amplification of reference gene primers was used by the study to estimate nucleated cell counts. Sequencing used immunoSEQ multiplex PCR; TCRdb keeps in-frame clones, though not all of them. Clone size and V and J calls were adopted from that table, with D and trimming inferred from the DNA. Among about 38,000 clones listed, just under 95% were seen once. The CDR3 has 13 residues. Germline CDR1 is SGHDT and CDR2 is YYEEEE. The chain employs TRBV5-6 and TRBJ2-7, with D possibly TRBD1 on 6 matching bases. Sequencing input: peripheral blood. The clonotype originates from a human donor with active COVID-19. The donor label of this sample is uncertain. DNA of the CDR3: TGTGCCAGCAGTTTGGGGGCCTCCTACGAGCAGTACTTC. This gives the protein CASSLGASYEQYF.